This TCR beta chain was captured by sequencing in a study of blood T cell repertoires in COVID-19. Using immunoSEQ multiplex PCR, the repertoire was profiled, and TCRdb retains in-frame clones only, with some absent. The sample contains around 150,000 clones, over 60% of which appear only once. CDR3 length: 13 residues. Germline CDR1 is SGHRS and CDR2 is YFSETQ. Trimming removed 4 bases from V and 5 bases from J, with 12 bases in between. V gene TRBV5-1 combines with J gene TRBJ2-5; a possible D gene is TRBD1 (6 bases). Sequenced: peripheral blood. The clonotype was recovered from a man in his fifties or sixties with acute or convalescent COVID-19. CDR3 amino acids: CASSPTGLETQYF. The CDR3 DNA reads as TGCGCCAGCAGCCCTACAGGGTTGGAGACCCAGTACTTC. The full variable domain, completed using reference TRBV5-1 and TRBJ2-5, is KAGVTQTPRYLIKTRGQQVTLSCSPISGHRSVSWYQQTPGQGLQFLFEYFSETQRNKGNFPGRFSGRQFSNSRSEMNVSTLELGDSALYLCASSPTGLETQYFGPGTRLLVL.